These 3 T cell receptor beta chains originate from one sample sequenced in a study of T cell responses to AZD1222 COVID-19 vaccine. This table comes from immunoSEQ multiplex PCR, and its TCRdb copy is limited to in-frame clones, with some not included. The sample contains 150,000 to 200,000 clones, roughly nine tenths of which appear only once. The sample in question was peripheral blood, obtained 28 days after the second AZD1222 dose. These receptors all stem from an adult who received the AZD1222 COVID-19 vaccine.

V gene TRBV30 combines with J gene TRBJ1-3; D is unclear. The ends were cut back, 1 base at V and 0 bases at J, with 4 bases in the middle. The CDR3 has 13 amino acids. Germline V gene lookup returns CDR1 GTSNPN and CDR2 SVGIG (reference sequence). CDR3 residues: CAWSEVSGNTIYF. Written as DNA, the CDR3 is TGTGCCTGGAGTGAGGTCTCTGGAAACACCATATATTTT. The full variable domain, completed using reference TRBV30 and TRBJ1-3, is SQTIHQWPATLVQPVGSPLSLECTVEGTSNPNLYWYRQAAGRGLQLLFYSVGIGQISSEVPQNLSASRPQDRQFILSSKKLLLSDSGFYLCAWSEVSGNTIYFGEGSWLTVV.

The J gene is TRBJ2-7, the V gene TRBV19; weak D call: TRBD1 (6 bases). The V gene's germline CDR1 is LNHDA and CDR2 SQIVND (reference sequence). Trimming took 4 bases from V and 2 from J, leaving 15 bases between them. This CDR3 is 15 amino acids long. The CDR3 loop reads CASSRGRTDAYEQYF. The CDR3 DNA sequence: TGTGCCAGTAGTAGGGGGCGAACAGACGCCTACGAGCAGTACTTC.

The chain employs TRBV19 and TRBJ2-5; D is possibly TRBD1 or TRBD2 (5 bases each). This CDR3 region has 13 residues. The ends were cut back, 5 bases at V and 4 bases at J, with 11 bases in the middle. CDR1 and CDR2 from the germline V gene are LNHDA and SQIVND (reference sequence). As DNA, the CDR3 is TGTGCCAGTAGTTGGGGGTTAAGAGAGACCCAGTACTTC. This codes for CASSWGLRETQYF.